This T cell receptor (beta chain) comes out of a study of shared clonotypes between healthy human individuals. Study summary: A few men and a couple of women, aged 18 to 49, were donors.

Only in-frame clones appear in the TCRdb table, and some are missing; sequencing was by immunoSEQ multiplex PCR. The sample has about 520,000 clones; about 96% are singletons. Study results and limitations: Depth of sequencing was expected to influence donor clonotype sharing.

Memory CD4+ cells were the fraction left after CD45RA+ naive selection. V shed 4 bases, J shed 6 bases, and the junction held 2 bases outside the gene matches. The CDR3 has 15 amino acids. Germline V gene sequence: CDR1 SGHTA, CDR2 FQGNSA. Details on this clone: What it binds is not known.

This sequence joins TRBV7-2 and TRBJ2-2; TRBD2 matches 13 bases. The sample was naive CD4+ T cells sorted from blood. Indicated subset: CD45RA+ positively selected. This sequence originates from a woman aged 30 to 39 in good health. The CDR3: CASSSGLAGAGELFF. CDR3 bases: TGTGCCAGCAGCTCCGGACTAGCGGGAGCCGGGGAGCTGTTTTTT.